This T cell receptor beta chain was sequenced during a study of blood T cell repertoires in COVID-19. Losses at the gene ends were 3 bases for V and 3 bases for J; bases not matched to a gene: 5. CDR3 length: 15 amino acids. Germline V gives CDR1 MGHRA, CDR2 YSYEKL. In the study's own analysis: Reference gene primers were amplified, and this amplification served to estimate nucleated cell counts. The assay was immunoSEQ multiplex PCR, and TCRdb's table has in-frame clones only and misses some. V, J and clone size are those of that table, while D and trimming were read from the DNA. The data hold tens of thousands of clones, with around 65% observed a single time.

The genes are TRBV4-1 and TRBJ2-7; TRBD1 agrees at 10 bases. The specimen was peripheral blood. The TCR sequence derives from a woman in her seventies with acute or convalescent COVID-19. The CDR3 region has the DNA TGCGCCAGCAGCCAGTCGGGACAGGGGATCTACGAGCAGTACTTC. Translated, it gives CASSQSGQGIYEQYF.